One and the same sample provided the 7 T cell receptor beta chains below, sequenced in a study of CD8 T cells in ankylosing spondylitis. Using its own MiXCR run on the 5' RACE reads, TCRdb lists one record per CDR3 protein. Of some 38,000 distinct CDR3 sequences in the sample, 2.5% to 3.5% were seen once. Sequenced material: blood, either unsorted or a sorted T cell fraction (not recorded which). These receptors were collected from a male donor with ankylosing spondylitis or in good health (not recorded which).

This clonotype was seen a handful of times. The chain combines TRBV9 with TRBJ2-1, with TRBD2 identical over 10 bases. The CDR3 sequence is 15 residues long. CDR1 is SGDLS, CDR2 YYNGEE, per germline. The J segment lost 4 bases and the V segment lost 4 bases, leaving 5 bases of the junction unmatched. The CDR3 region is CASSLSGRAYNEQFF. DNA for the CDR3: TGTGCCAGCAGCTTGAGCGGGAGGGCGTACAATGAGCAGTTCTTC.

This clonotype was counted ten times or more. V is TRBV7-8 and J is TRBJ1-5, with D possibly TRBD1 on 5 matching bases. From germline, CDR1 is SGHVS and CDR2 FQNEAQ. V lost 8 bases, J lost 0 bases, and 29 bases lay in between. The CDR3 has 20 amino acids. CDR3 amino acids: CASPWGPLGQDSYSNQPQHF. CDR3 DNA sequence: TGTGCCAGCCCGTGGGGACCTCTAGGCCAAGATTCTTATAGCAATCAGCCCCAGCATTTT.

This clonotype was recorded at least ten times. The gene calls are TRBV9 and TRBJ2-2; D gene uncertain. Trimming took off 1 base at V and 2 bases at J, with 9 bases between the two ends. Germline V CDR1 and CDR2: SGDLS, YYNGEE. This CDR3 has 15 residues. CDR3 residues: CASSVSTGNTGELFF. Written as DNA, the CDR3 is TGTGCCAGCAGCGTAAGCACGGGTAACACCGGGGAGCTGTTTTTT.

This clonotype was detected many times. This chain links TRBV9 with TRBJ2-2, with D perhaps TRBD2 (6 bases). The V end was cut by 5 bases, the J end by 0 bases, with 8 bases between. The CDR3 covers 14 residues. The germline V gene has CDR1 SGDLS and CDR2 YYNGEE. The CDR3 DNA is TGTGCCAGCAGGCGGGACTCGAACACCGGGGAGCTGTTTTTT. Translated, it gives CASRRDSNTGELFF.

This clonotype was seen many times. This CDR3 reads CASSALARVTGELFF. The DNA of the CDR3 is TGTGCCAGCAGCGCCTTAGCTAGAGTCACCGGGGAGCTGTTTTTT. The chain is built from TRBV9 and TRBJ2-2; D not resolved. Trimming left V 3 bases short and J 4 bases short, with 13 bases between. CDR3 length: 15 amino acids. Per the germline V gene, CDR1 is SGDLS and CDR2 is YYNGEE.

This clonotype was recorded at least ten times. The J gene is TRBJ2-4, the V gene TRBV10-3, with D possibly TRBD2 on 5 matching bases. The CDR3 extends over 17 amino acids. Germline CDR1 ENHRY, CDR2 SYGVKD. V lost 6 bases and J 0 bases, leaving 18 bases between the germline ends. The DNA of the CDR3 is TGTGCCATCAGCCTACCCCCCCGGGATCTAGCCAAAAACATTCAGTACTTC. Protein product: CAISLPPRDLAKNIQYF.

This clonotype was observed many times. Here the CDR3 DNA reads TGTGCCAGCAGCGTAGATCGGAGCTCCTACAATGAGCAGTTCTTC. Its protein product is CASSVDRSSYNEQFF. The V and J genes are TRBV9 and TRBJ2-1; the D is unclear. Deletions cut 0 bases from V and 0 bases from J, with 7 bases between. From germline, CDR1 is SGDLS and CDR2 YYNGEE. The CDR3 loop spans 15 amino acids.